This T cell receptor (beta chain) comes out of a study of Ad26.COV2.S vaccination and SARS-CoV-2 variants. Study overall: The donor belonged to the COV1001 Ad26.COV2.S trial arm. General study findings and limits: Marked by substantial breadth, spike-specific CD8+ and CD4+ T cell responses were reportedly seen after vaccination. Across vaccine and placebo recipients, the breadth of non-spike TCRs was similar.

Regarding treatment: over 15 received Ad26.COV2.S at low or high dose, single or two shots; about 5 received placebo; per-sample allocation not given. The study sampled participants on day 63 after the first vaccine or placebo injection. Vaccination used an Ad26 vector expressing Wuhan-strain SARS-CoV-2 spike. Notes on this clone: The antigen is not known.

Profiling relied on immunoSEQ multiplex PCR, and the TCRdb table lists in-frame clones only, not all of them. The sample holds approximately 280,000 clones; 70% to 90% are singletons and the top ten take about 3.6%. V was trimmed by 4 bases and J by 0 bases, leaving 12 bases between them. Germline V gives CDR1 SGHTA, CDR2 FQGNSA. CDR3 length: 16 residues. The sequence was obtained from a person between 18 and 65 years old who received the Ad26.COV2.S COVID-19 vaccine or a placebo. The sample consisted of peripheral blood, taken in a trial of Ad26.COV2.S vaccine versus placebo. The chain couples TRBV7-2 to TRBJ2-2, with D tentatively TRBD1 (6 bases). DNA for the CDR3: TGTGCCAGCAGCTACTATTCAGGGGCGAACACCGGGGAGCTGTTTTTT. As protein: CASSYYSGANTGELFF.